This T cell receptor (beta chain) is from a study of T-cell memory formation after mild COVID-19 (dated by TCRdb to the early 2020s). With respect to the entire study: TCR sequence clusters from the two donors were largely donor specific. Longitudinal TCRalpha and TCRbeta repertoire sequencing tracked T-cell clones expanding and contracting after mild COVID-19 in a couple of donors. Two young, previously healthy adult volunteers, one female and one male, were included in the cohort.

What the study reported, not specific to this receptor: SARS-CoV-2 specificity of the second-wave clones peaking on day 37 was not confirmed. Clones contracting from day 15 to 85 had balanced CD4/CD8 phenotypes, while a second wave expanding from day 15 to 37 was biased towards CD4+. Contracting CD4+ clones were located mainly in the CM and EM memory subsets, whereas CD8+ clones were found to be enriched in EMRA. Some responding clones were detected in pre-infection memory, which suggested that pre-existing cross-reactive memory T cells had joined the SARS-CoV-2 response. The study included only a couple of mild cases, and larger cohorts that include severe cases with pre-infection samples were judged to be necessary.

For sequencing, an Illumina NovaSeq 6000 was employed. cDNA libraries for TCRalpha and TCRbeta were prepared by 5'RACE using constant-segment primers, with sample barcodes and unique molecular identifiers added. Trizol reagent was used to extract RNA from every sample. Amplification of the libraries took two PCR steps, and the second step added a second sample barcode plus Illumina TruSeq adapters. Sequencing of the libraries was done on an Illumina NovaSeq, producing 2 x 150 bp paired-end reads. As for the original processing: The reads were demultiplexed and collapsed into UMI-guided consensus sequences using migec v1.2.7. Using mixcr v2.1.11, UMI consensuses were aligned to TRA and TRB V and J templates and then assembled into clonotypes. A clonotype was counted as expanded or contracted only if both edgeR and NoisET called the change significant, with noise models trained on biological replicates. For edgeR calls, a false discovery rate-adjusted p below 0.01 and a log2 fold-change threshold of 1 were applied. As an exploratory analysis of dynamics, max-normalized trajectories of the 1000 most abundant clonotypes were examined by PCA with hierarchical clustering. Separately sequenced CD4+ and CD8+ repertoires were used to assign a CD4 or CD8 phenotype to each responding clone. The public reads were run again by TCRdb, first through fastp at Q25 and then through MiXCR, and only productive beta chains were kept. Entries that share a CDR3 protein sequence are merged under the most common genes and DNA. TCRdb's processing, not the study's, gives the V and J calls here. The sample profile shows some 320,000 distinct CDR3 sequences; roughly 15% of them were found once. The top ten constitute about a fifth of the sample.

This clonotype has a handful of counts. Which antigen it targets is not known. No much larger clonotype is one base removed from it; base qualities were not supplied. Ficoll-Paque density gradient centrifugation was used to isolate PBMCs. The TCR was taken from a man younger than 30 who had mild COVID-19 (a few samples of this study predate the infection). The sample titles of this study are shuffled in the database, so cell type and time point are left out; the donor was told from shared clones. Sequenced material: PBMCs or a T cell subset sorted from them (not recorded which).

The CDR3 loop reads CASSVVGGRDEQFF. The nucleotides are TGTGCCAGCAGCGTAGTGGGGGGAAGGGATGAGCAGTTCTTC. The chain is encoded by TRBV9 joined to TRBJ2-1; tentative D gene TRBD2, with 6 bases matching. Taken from the germline V gene, the CDR1 and CDR2 loops are SGDLS and YYNGEE. Its CDR3 holds 14 amino acids, cysteine through phenylalanine. The sequence is cut down to CDR3 DNA, 42 bases in frame from base 1. The trim is 0 bases for V and 8 bases for J, with a gap of 12 bases between the germline ends. The reference TRBV9 and TRBJ2-1 proteins fill in what lies around the CDR3, so the full variable domain reads DSGVTQTPKHLITATGQRVTLRCSPRSGDLSVYWYQQSLDQGLQFLIQYYNGEERAKGNILERFSAQQFPDLHSELNLSSLELGDSALYFCASSVVGGRDEQFFGPGTRLTVL.